This TCR beta chain was recovered during a study of blood T cell repertoires in COVID-19. Study-wide context: Sources were T cells, B-cell-depleted T cells, or PBMCs; the material itself was cDNA or gDNA.

Authors' data handling: Reference gene primer amplification in the assay estimated nucleated cell counts. Libraries were prepared by immunoSEQ multiplex PCR; TCRdb keeps only in-frame clonotypes and omits some of them. V and J calls plus clone size are reproduced from that table; the DNA served to infer D and trimming. The sample includes a few hundred thousand clones, 80% to 85% seen only once; the top ten take 3.4%. Participants had their cohort set by participant-reported clinical history. Cohort 3 recovery required two negative PCRs, clearance, or symptom resolution. This CDR3 contains 17 residues. Trimming at V came to 3 bases and at J to 0 bases, leaving 8 bases not matched to a gene. Per germline, CDR1 LNHDA and CDR2 SQIVND (reference sequence).

The clonotype comes from a man aged 50-59 years who had recovered from COVID-19. Material for sequencing was PBMCs or T cells enriched from blood (not recorded which). V usage is TRBV19 and J usage is TRBJ1-3, with 7 bases matching TRBD1. The CDR3 DNA reads as TGTGCCAGTAGTATCGGGATCGGGACAGTCTCTGGAAACACCATATATTTT. It translates to CASSIGIGTVSGNTIYF.